The entry below describes one T cell receptor (beta chain). Trimming left V 0 bases short and J 0 bases short, with 6 bases between. Germline values: CDR1 LGHNA, CDR2 YNFKEQ. The CDR3 is 15 amino acids. Participants reported their clinical history, and cohort assignment relied on those reports. These data belong to a study of blood T cell repertoires in COVID-19. Study context: Sites across the United States, Italy and Spain contributed samples from acute and convalescent COVID-19. The cDNA or gDNA used as material had been derived from T cells, B-cell-depleted T cells, or PBMCs.

The table came from immunoSEQ multiplex PCR; TCRdb's copy has only in-frame clones and leaves some out. The data show roughly 290,000 clones, 87% seen once. Sequenced: PBMCs or T cells enriched from blood (not recorded which). The V call is TRBV4-2, the J call TRBJ1-3; maybe TRBD1 (6 bases). This TCR came from a woman aged 40-49 years who had recovered from COVID-19. The CDR3 spells CASSQDRGSGNTIYF. In DNA, the CDR3 is TGTGCCAGCAGCCAAGACAGGGGCTCTGGAAACACCATATATTTT.